The 30 T cell receptor beta chains presented below share a single source sample, sequenced in a study of shared clonotypes between healthy human individuals. Assay: immunoSEQ multiplex PCR; the TCRdb copy retains only in-frame clones and omits some. The sample records 2,100,000 or so clones, nearly 97% being singletons. The specimen was naive CD4+ T cells sorted from blood. The subset is: CD45RA+ positively selected. These receptors were obtained from a man younger than 30 in good health.

The chain couples TRBV5-1 to TRBJ2-7, with a tentative D call TRBD2 (6 bases). The CDR3 is 13 residues long. V lost 4 bases to trimming and J lost 6 bases, with 14 bases between them. CDR1 is SGHRS and CDR2 is YFSETQ in the germline V gene. CDR3 coding DNA: TGCGCCAGCAGCCCACGGGACTTCTCCGAGCAGTACTTC. Translated, it gives CASSPRDFSEQYF.

Notes on this clone: This sample includes further DNA sequences coding for the same CDR3. The V gene is TRBV7-8, the J gene TRBJ1-2; 9 bases match TRBD1. The CDR3 loop spans 14 amino acids. With V trimmed by 3 bases and J by 7 bases, 6 bases remained unmatched. Germline V lookup: CDR1 SGHVS, CDR2 FQNEAQ. The CDR3 region is CASSLGTGSSGYTF. CDR3 bases: TGTGCCAGCAGCTTGGGGACAGGGTCTTCTGGCTACACCTTC.

The CDR3 DNA sequence: TGTGCCAGCAGTGTAGACTACTCTACCGGGGAGCTGTTTTTT. It encodes CASSVDYSTGELFF. This sequence joins TRBV2 and TRBJ2-2, with D perhaps TRBD2 (5 bases). Germline V lookup: CDR1 SNHLY, CDR2 FYNNEI. V was pared by 4 bases and J by 5 bases, with 11 bases between. The CDR3 runs to 14 residues.

This chain links TRBV28 with TRBJ1-2, with a tentative D call TRBD1 (6 bases). Germline V gives CDR1 MDHEN, CDR2 SYDVKM. The V end lost 5 bases, the J end lost 4 bases, and 17 bases lay between the germline ends. The CDR3 is 15 residues long. The CDR3 is CASSTSTGPLYGYTF. DNA of the CDR3: TGTGCCAGCAGTACCTCGACAGGTCCCCTCTATGGCTACACCTTC.

The rearrangement joins TRBV28 to TRBJ1-2; the match to TRBD1 covers 9 bases. The V gene's germline CDR1 is MDHEN and CDR2 SYDVKM. CDR3 length: 13 amino acids. Losses at the gene ends were 5 bases for V and 3 bases for J; bases not matched to a gene: 1. The CDR3 DNA reads as TGTGCCAGCAGTGGGGACAGGGACTATGGCTACACCTTC. This codes for CASSGDRDYGYTF.

The CDR3: CASSPLGLAGADTQYF. CDR3 DNA sequence: TGTGCCAGCAGCCCACTGGGACTAGCGGGAGCAGATACGCAGTATTTT. The chain joins TRBV7-2 to TRBJ2-3; 14 bases align to TRBD2. Germline lookup yields CDR1 SGHTA and CDR2 FQGNSA. The J segment lost 4 bases and the V segment lost 5 bases, leaving 5 bases of the junction unmatched. The CDR3 has 16 residues.

The chain employs TRBV11-2 and TRBJ1-4, with no clear D. The CDR3 is made up of 14 amino acids. V was pared by 3 bases and J by 4 bases, with 9 bases between. Germline V gene sequence: CDR1 SGHAT, CDR2 FQNNGV. This chain's CDR3 is CASSFGGRNEKLFF. Here the CDR3 DNA reads TGTGCCAGCAGCTTCGGAGGTCGTAATGAAAAACTGTTTTTT. Supplemented by reference TRBV11-2 and TRBJ1-4, the full variable domain reads EAGVAQSPRYKIIEKRQSVAFWCNPISGHATLYWYQQILGQGPKLLIQFQNNGVVDDSQLPKDRFSAERLKGVDSTLKIQPAKLEDSAVYLCASSFGGRNEKLFFGSGTQLSVL.

This clone was observed once. The chain has TRBV15 and TRBJ1-1; no reliable D call. The CDR3 is 14 amino acids. V was cut by 2 bases and J by 1 base, with 8 bases left in between. CDR1 and CDR2 from the germline V gene are LNHNV and YYDKDF (reference sequence). CDR3: CATSRPYRNTEAFF. The DNA of the CDR3 is TGTGCCACCAGCAGACCCTACAGGAACACTGAAGCTTTCTTT.

This rearrangement joins TRBV7-9 to TRBJ2-5; no clear D gene. The V gene's germline CDR1 is SEHNR and CDR2 FQNEAQ (reference sequence). The CDR3 has 10 residues. Trimming shortened V by 8 bases and J by 6 bases, and 7 bases separated the two germline ends. For the CDR3, the DNA is TGTGCCAGCGGGGAACAGACCCAGTACTTC. Its translation is CASGEQTQYF. Full variable domain (missing parts from reference TRBV7-9 and TRBJ2-5): DTGVSQNPRHKITKRGQNVTFRCDPISEHNRLYWYRQTLGQGPEFLTYFQNEAQLEKSRLLSDRFSAERPKGSFSTLEIQRTEQGDSAMYLCASGEQTQYFGPGTRLLVL.

This chain joins TRBV11-3 and TRBJ2-5, with 7 bases aligning to TRBD2. J was trimmed by 4 bases and V by 1 base; bases with no gene match: 6. Per the germline V gene, CDR1 is SGHNT and CDR2 is YENEEA. The CDR3 length is 15 residues. CDR3 DNA: TGTGCCAGCAGCTTAGGGCAGGGCGGGGGAGAGACCCAGTACTTC. Translation: CASSLGQGGGETQYF.

Details on this clone: Other nucleotide sequences from this sample produce the same CDR3. The chain links TRBV9 to TRBJ1-2; 11 bases match TRBD1. The V segment lost 2 bases and the J segment 6 bases; nucleotides outside the gene matches: 3. The length of the CDR3 is 14 residues. Germline V gene data show CDR1 as SGDLS and CDR2 as YYNGEE. The CDR3 protein is CASSVGTGGHGYTF. CDR3 sequence (DNA): TGTGCCAGCAGCGTTGGGACAGGGGGACATGGCTACACCTTC. Full variable domain (missing parts from reference TRBV9 and TRBJ1-2): DSGVTQTPKHLITATGQRVTLRCSPRSGDLSVYWYQQSLDQGLQFLIQYYNGEERAKGNILERFSAQQFPDLHSELNLSSLELGDSALYFCASSVGTGGHGYTFGSGTRLTVV.

This sequence joins TRBV6-5 and TRBJ2-5; D gene uncertain. The CDR3 is made up of 12 amino acids. Deletions cut 6 bases from V and 0 bases from J, with 5 bases between. Germline assignment: CDR1 MNHEY and CDR2 SVGAGI. The CDR3 protein is CASSNNQETQYF. CDR3 sequence (DNA): TGTGCCAGCAGCAACAACCAAGAGACCCAGTACTTC.

The chain is built from TRBV6-5 and TRBJ2-5; TRBD1 agrees at 7 bases. The CDR3 spans 13 residues. Germline CDR1 MNHEY, CDR2 SVGAGI. Germline trimming cut 6 bases from V and 3 bases from J; bases unmatched to any gene: 4. CDR3 loop: CASRRGREETQYF. CDR3 nucleotides: TGTGCCAGCAGGAGGGGGCGTGAAGAGACCCAGTACTTC.

The chain links TRBV18 to TRBJ2-7; 10 bases are shared with TRBD1. The ends lost 3 bases at V and 3 bases at J; junction bases unmatched: 8. CDR1 and CDR2 from the germline V gene are KGHSH and LQKENI. CDR3 length: 16 amino acids. This chain's CDR3 is CASSPYGTGANYEQYF. CDR3 bases: TGTGCCAGCTCACCCTACGGGACAGGGGCGAACTACGAGCAGTACTTC.

The rearrangement joins TRBV6-7 to TRBJ2-2; 7 nucleotides match TRBD2. TRBV6-7 is an ORF for which the function is uncertain. Trimming took 10 bases from V and 7 from J; bases not matched to a gene: 12. CDR3 length: 14 amino acids. The CDR3: CAIQAGPNFGELFF. The CDR3 bases are TGTGCCATTCAAGCGGGGCCGAACTTCGGGGAGCTGTTTTTT.

This chain links TRBV19 with TRBJ2-5, with D possibly TRBD2 on 6 matching bases. Per germline, CDR1 LNHDA and CDR2 SQIVND (reference sequence). The CDR3 contains 16 residues. V gave up 0 bases and J gave up 1 base, with 12 bases separating them. The CDR3 coding sequence is TGTGCCAGTAGTATAGATCGTTTGGGGGGCCAAGAGACCCAGTACTTC. It is translated as CASSIDRLGGQETQYF. Looking up the rest from reference TRBV19 and TRBJ2-5 gives the full variable domain: DGGITQSPKYLFRKEGQNVTLSCEQNLNHDAMYWYRQDPGQGLRLIYYSQIVNDFQKGDIAEGYSVSREKKESFPLTVTSAQKNPTAFYLCASSIDRLGGQETQYFGPGTRLLVL.

The CDR3 protein is CASRQGDKETQYF. The CDR3 DNA is TGTGCCAGCCGACAGGGAGACAAAGAGACCCAGTACTTC. The chain joins TRBV6-6 to TRBJ2-5; 7 nucleotides line up with TRBD1. With 8 bases clipped from V and 3 bases from J, the junction kept 6 bases outside the gene matches. Germline V gives CDR1 MNHNY, CDR2 SVGAGI (reference sequence). The CDR3 extends over 13 amino acids.

The rearrangement links TRBV4-3 to TRBJ2-7, with TRBD1 matching over 8 bases. Per germline, CDR1 LGHNA and CDR2 YSLEER. CDR3 length: 17 amino acids. V dropped 3 bases and J dropped 0; count of bases not matched to a gene: 10. The chain's CDR3 is CASSHYPPGTGSYEQYF. The CDR3 DNA reads as TGCGCCAGCAGCCACTATCCCCCCGGGACAGGCTCCTACGAGCAGTACTTC.

This chain links TRBV9 with TRBJ2-7, with unresolved D. Germline-derived CDR1 and CDR2 are SGDLS and YYNGEE. V dropped 0 bases and J dropped 2 bases, with 9 bases sitting between them. The CDR3 runs 14 residues. CDR3 nucleotides: TGTGCCAGCAGCGTAGATGGCGTCCCCTACGAGCAGTACTTC. As protein: CASSVDGVPYEQYF.

V usage is TRBV30 and J usage is TRBJ1-6; no reliable D call. V was clipped by 0 bases and J by 6 bases, with 12 bases between them. The CDR3 is 15 amino acids. Germline values: CDR1 GTSNPN, CDR2 SVGIG (reference sequence). The DNA of the CDR3 is TGTGCCTGGAGTGTGGTTTTTCGGGGTAATTCACCCCTCCACTTT. The encoded protein is CAWSVVFRGNSPLHF.

In regard to this clone: Other DNA sequences from this sample encode an identical CDR3 as well. This chain joins TRBV18 and TRBJ1-4; D remains ambiguous. V gave up 2 bases and J gave up 5 bases, with 6 bases separating them. CDR3 size: 13 residues. The germline CDR1 and CDR2 sequences are KGHSH and LQKENI. CDR3 in DNA: TGTGCCAGCTCACCAGATCGGAATGAAAAACTGTTTTTT. Amino acids: CASSPDRNEKLFF.

V is TRBV19 and J is TRBJ1-1; TRBD1 might be the D (5 bases). Germline CDR1 and CDR2: LNHDA and SQIVND (reference sequence). This CDR3 spans 13 amino acids. The germline V and J ends were trimmed by 6 bases and 5 bases, with 13 bases remaining between them. The chain's CDR3 is CASSPSKGTEAFF. The CDR3 DNA follows: TGTGCCAGTAGCCCCTCAAAGGGGACTGAAGCTTTCTTT.

J is TRBJ2-1 and V is TRBV30; D ambiguous. V lost 2 bases and J lost 10, with 12 bases in between. The CDR3 is made up of 12 amino acids. Germline CDR1 is GTSNPN and CDR2 is SVGIG (reference sequence). For the CDR3, the DNA is TGTGCCTGGAGTCCCCAGTCAGGCGAGCAGTTCTTC. It specifies CAWSPQSGEQFF.

DNA of the CDR3: TGTGCCAGCAAACGGCGGACAGTGACGAACACTGAAGCTTTCTTT. This gives the protein CASKRRTVTNTEAFF. This chain connects TRBV28 to TRBJ1-1, with a possible D match to TRBD1 (6 bases). Per germline, CDR1 MDHEN and CDR2 SYDVKM. The V gene lost 7 bases and the J gene lost 1 base, with 16 bases spanning the gap. The CDR3 runs to 15 residues.

The J gene is TRBJ1-2, the V gene TRBV7-2; TRBD1 matches 7 bases. The CDR3 has 13 residues. V was clipped by 5 bases and J by 7 bases; unmatched bases: 7. Germline CDR1 SGHTA, CDR2 FQGNSA. For the CDR3, the DNA is TGTGCCAGCAGCCCAAGGGGGCCCGGTGGCTACACCTTC. Translated, it gives CASSPRGPGGYTF.

This clone showed up just once. This chain links TRBV9 with TRBJ2-5, with D possibly being TRBD2 (5 bases). The CDR3 is 14 amino acids. Germline V lookup: CDR1 SGDLS, CDR2 YYNGEE. V was shortened by 0 bases and J by 5 bases, with 11 bases between the two germline ends. The chain's CDR3 is CASSVGVARETQYF. CDR3 DNA sequence: TGTGCCAGCAGCGTAGGGGTAGCGCGCGAGACCCAGTACTTC.

This clone showed up just a few times. This chain connects TRBV14 to TRBJ1-2; TRBD1 agrees at 8 bases. This CDR3 has 13 residues. Germline CDR1 reads SGHDN; CDR2 reads FVKESK. V was pared by 6 bases and J by 7 bases, with 7 bases of the junction left unmatched. The CDR3, as DNA: TGTGCCAGCAGTCCGGACAGGGTTGGTGGCTACACCTTC. It is translated as CASSPDRVGGYTF.

The rearrangement joins TRBV9 to TRBJ2-3, with TRBD1 matching 10 bases. From germline, CDR1 is SGDLS and CDR2 YYNGEE. The CDR3 spans 16 residues. Unmatched junction bases numbered 8, after V lost 0 bases and J lost 7 bases. CDR3 loop: CASSVGEGQGIHTQYF. DNA for the CDR3: TGTGCCAGCAGCGTAGGTGAGGGACAGGGGATACATACGCAGTATTTT.

The genes are TRBV9 and TRBJ1-4; D unclear. Trimming removed 0 bases from V and 3 bases from J, with 6 bases in between. Germline lookup yields CDR1 SGDLS and CDR2 YYNGEE. The CDR3 is 14 amino acids. CDR3 nucleotides: TGTGCCAGCAGCGTAGGAAACTCTAATGAAAAACTGTTTTTT. Translated: CASSVGNSNEKLFF.

The chain couples TRBV21-1 to TRBJ2-7; TRBD1 reflects the table's D call only, with no check against the DNA. TRBV21-1 is classified as a pseudogene. CDR3 length equals 14 residues. The CDR3: CASSKADSSYEQYF. The CDR3 bases are TGTGCCAGCAGCAAAGCTGACAGCTCCTACGAGCAGTACTTC.